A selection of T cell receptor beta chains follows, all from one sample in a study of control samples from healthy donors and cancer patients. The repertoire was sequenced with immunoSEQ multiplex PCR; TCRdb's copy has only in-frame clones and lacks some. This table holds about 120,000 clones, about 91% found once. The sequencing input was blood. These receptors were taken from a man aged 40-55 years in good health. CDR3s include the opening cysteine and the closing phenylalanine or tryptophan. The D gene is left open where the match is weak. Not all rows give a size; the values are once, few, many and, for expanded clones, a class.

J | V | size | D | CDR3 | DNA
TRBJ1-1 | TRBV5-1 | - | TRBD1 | CASSLLGQGNTEAFF | TGCGCCAGCAGCTTGTTGGGACAGGGGAACACTGAAGCTTTCTTT
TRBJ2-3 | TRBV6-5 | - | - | CASRGPKDTQYF | TGTGCCAGCAGAGGGCCAAAGGATACGCAGTATTTT
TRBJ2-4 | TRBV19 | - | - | CASSIGGGGKNIQYF | TGTGCCAGTAGTATAGGAGGGGGAGGCAAAAACATTCAGTACTTC
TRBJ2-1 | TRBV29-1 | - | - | CSLLRASNEQFF | TGCAGCCTCCTTCGGGCTAGTAATGAGCAGTTCTTC
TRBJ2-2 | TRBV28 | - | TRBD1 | CASSLAGTGMNTGELFF | TGTGCCAGCAGTTTGGCCGGGACAGGAATGAACACCGGGGAGCTGTTTTTT
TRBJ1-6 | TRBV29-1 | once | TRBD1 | CSAATGFNSPLHF | TGCAGCGCCGCGACAGGGTTCAATTCACCCCTCCACTTT
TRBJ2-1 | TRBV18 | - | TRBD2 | CASSQAGTSYEQFF | TGTGCCAGCTCACAAGCCGGGACTAGCTATGAGCAGTTCTTC
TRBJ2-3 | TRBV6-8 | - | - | CASSSPSSSTDTQYF | TGTGCCAGCAGTTCCCCCTCTTCTAGCACAGATACGCAGTATTTT
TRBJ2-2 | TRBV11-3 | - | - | CASSRTPGQQAGELFF | TGTGCCAGCAGCCGGACCCCGGGCCAGCAGGCCGGGGAGCTGTTTTTT
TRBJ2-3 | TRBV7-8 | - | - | CASSFGHADTQYF | TGTGCCAGCAGCTTCGGACATGCGGATACGCAGTATTTT
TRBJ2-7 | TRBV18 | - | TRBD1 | CASSPGTDYEQYF | TGTGCCAGCTCACCCGGGACAGACTACGAGCAGTACTTC